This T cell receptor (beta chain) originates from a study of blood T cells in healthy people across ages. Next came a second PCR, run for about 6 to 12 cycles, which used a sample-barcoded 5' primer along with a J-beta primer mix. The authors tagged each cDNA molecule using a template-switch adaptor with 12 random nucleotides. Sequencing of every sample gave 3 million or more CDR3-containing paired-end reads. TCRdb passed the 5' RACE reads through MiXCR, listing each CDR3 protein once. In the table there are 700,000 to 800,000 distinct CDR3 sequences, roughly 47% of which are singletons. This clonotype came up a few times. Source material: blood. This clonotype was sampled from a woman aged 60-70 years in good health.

The CDR3 sequence: CSARDQYQPQHF. The CDR3 DNA sequence: TGCAGTGCTAGAGATCAGTATCAGCCCCAGCATTTT. This chain uses TRBV20-1 with TRBJ1-5; D gene unclear. Per germline, CDR1 DFQATT and CDR2 SNEGSKA (reference sequence). The ends were cut back, 0 bases at V and 5 bases at J, with 5 bases in the middle. This CDR3 has 12 residues.